The rows below give T cell receptor beta chains drawn from one sample of a study of shared clonotypes between healthy human individuals. Measured with immunoSEQ multiplex PCR; TCRdb has only the in-frame clones, and not every one. The table lists more than 2 million clones, 95% of them singletons, with roughly 0.13% in the top ten. The sequencing input was naive CD4+ T cells sorted from blood. These receptors came from a young man in good health. Both conserved end residues are part of each CDR3. Where a row states a size, it is once, few, many or the class of an expanded clone; other rows omit it.

clone_size v_call cdr3_aa
- TRBV6-1 CASSYRYGYTF
- TRBV6-6 CASSADNSPLHF
- TRBV19 CASSIVGQGSEQYF
- TRBV10-1 CASSEEMGTGNTDTQYF
- TRBV5-1 CASSLGNPGIETQYF
- TRBV28 CASSSPGELFF
- TRBV5-1 CASSLGDFNNSPLHF
once TRBV4-3 CASSQALPGANVLTF
- TRBV2 CASSNHPGTGQETQYF
- TRBV19 CASSPPFRALLPYGYTF
- TRBV4-3 CASSRHPPGQGTYEQYF
- TRBV2 CASRIQYSNQPQHF
- TRBV19 CASSIQGREKLFF
few TRBV7-9 CASSLAVAEETQYF
- TRBV7-2 CASSQGLAGGDTQYF
- TRBV28 CASSRWEKLFF
- TRBV9 CASSVATQTHNEQFF
- TRBV20-1 CSAINYGYTF
- TRBV11-2 CASSLVAGAGNSPLHF
- TRBV6-5 CASSYAGREDIQYF
- TRBV5-1 CASSPPHNEQFF
once TRBV7-2 CASSSGRGNTIYF
- TRBV19 CASSIALAGVGTYEQYF
- TRBV2 CASSEGLAGGGGETQYF
- TRBV18 CASSPFGGGRSSYEQYF
- TRBV28 CASSSTQGSNQPQHF
once TRBV5-8 CASSLGAQGANVLTF
- TRBV10-3 CAIGAKEMGNQPQHF
- TRBV10-3 CAISESWDRVGQLSSYEQYF